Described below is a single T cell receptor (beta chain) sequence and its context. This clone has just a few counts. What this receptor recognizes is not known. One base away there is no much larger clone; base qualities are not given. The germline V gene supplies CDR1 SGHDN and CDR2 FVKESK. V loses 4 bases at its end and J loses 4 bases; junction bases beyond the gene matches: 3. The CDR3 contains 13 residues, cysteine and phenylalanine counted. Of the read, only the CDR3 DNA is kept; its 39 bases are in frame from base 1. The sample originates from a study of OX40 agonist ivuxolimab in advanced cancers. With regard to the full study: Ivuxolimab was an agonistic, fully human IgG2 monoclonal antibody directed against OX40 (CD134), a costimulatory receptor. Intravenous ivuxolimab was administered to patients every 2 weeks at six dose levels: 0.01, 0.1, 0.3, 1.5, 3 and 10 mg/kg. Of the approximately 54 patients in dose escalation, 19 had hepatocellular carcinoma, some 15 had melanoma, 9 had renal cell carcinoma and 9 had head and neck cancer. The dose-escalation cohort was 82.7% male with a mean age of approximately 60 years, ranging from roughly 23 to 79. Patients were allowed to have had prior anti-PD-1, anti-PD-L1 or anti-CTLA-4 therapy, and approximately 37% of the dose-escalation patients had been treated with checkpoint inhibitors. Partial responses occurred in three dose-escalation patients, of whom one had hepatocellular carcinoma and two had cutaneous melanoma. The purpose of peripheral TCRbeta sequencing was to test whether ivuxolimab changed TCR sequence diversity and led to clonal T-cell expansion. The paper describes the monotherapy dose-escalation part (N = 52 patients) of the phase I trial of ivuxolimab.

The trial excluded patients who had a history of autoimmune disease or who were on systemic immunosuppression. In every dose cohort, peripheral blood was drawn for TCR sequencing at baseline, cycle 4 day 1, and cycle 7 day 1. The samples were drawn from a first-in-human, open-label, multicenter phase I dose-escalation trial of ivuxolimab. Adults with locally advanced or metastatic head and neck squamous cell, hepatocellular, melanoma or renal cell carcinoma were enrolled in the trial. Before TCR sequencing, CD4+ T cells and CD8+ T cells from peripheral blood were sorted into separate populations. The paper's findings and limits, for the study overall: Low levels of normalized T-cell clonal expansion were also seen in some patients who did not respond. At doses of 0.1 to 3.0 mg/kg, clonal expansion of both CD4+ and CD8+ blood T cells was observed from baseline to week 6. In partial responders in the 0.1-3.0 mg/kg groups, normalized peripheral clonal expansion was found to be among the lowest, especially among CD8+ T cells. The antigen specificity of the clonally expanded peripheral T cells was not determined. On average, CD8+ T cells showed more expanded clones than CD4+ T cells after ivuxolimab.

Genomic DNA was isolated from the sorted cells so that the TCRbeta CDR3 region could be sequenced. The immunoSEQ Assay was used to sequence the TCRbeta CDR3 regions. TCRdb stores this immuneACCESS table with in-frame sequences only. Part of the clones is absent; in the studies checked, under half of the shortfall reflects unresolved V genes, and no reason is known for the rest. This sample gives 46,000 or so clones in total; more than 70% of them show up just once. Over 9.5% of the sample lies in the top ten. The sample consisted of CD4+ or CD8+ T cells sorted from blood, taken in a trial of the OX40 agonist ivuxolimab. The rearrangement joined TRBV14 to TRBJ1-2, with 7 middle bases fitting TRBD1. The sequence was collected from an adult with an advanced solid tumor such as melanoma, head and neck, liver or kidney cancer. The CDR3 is CASSLGTAYGYTF. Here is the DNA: TGTGCCAGCAGCCTCGGGACAGCCTATGGCTACACCTTC.